A selection of T cell receptor beta chains follows, all from one sample in a study of blood T cell repertoires in COVID-19. The data were produced by immunoSEQ multiplex PCR, yet TCRdb's version contains in-frame clones alone and is incomplete. The repertoire holds about 140,000 clones, approximately 84% seen once, with about 7% in the top ten. What was sequenced was peripheral blood. The receptors derive from a human donor in a cohort sampled during active COVID-19. Both conserved end residues are part of each CDR3. D genes are given only for firm matches. Not all rows give a size; the values are once, few, many and, for expanded clones, a class.

d_call: TRBD1; v_call: TRBV19; j_call: TRBJ1-1; cdr3_length: 13; clone_size: -; cdr3_aa: CASSELQGTEAFF; cdr3_nt: TGTGCCAGTTCAGAATTACAGGGGACTGAAGCTTTCTTT
d_call: -; v_call: TRBV5-4; j_call: TRBJ1-1; cdr3_length: 14; clone_size: -; cdr3_aa: CASSLYQENTEAFF; cdr3_nt: TGTGCCAGCAGCTTGTACCAGGAGAACACTGAAGCTTTCTTT
d_call: TRBD1; v_call: TRBV5-1; j_call: TRBJ1-2; cdr3_length: 13; clone_size: few; cdr3_aa: CASSSTGIYGYTF; cdr3_nt: TGCGCCAGCAGCTCGACAGGGATTTATGGCTACACCTTC
d_call: TRBD2; v_call: TRBV3-1/TRBV3-2; j_call: TRBJ2-1; cdr3_length: 19; clone_size: -; cdr3_aa: CASSLRTSGGQSSYNEQFF; cdr3_nt: TGTGCCAGCAGCCTACGGACTAGCGGGGGGCAGAGCTCCTACAATGAGCAGTTCTTC
d_call: -; v_call: TRBV6-2/TRBV6-3; j_call: TRBJ1-1; cdr3_length: 13; clone_size: -; cdr3_aa: CASSYEGNTEAFF; cdr3_nt: TGTGCCAGCAGTTACGAGGGGAACACTGAAGCTTTCTTT
d_call: TRBD1; v_call: TRBV19; j_call: TRBJ1-2; cdr3_length: 14; clone_size: -; cdr3_aa: CASSIARQGYGYTF; cdr3_nt: TGTGCCAGTAGTATAGCGAGACAGGGATATGGCTACACCTTC
d_call: -; v_call: TRBV5-4; j_call: TRBJ1-4; cdr3_length: 13; clone_size: -; cdr3_aa: CASSFGTNEKLFF; cdr3_nt: TGTGCCAGCAGCTTCGGTACTAATGAAAAACTGTTTTTT
d_call: -; v_call: TRBV5-1; j_call: TRBJ2-1; cdr3_length: 16; clone_size: once; cdr3_aa: CASSLQVGASYNEQFF; cdr3_nt: TGCGCCAGCAGCCTGCAGGTCGGTGCTTCCTACAATGAGCAGTTCTTC
d_call: -; v_call: TRBV2; j_call: TRBJ2-5; cdr3_length: 15; clone_size: few; cdr3_aa: CASRGDRRDQETQYF; cdr3_nt: TGTGCCAGCAGGGGAGACAGGCGGGACCAAGAGACCCAGTACTTC
d_call: -; v_call: TRBV6-1; j_call: TRBJ1-1; cdr3_length: 13; clone_size: once; cdr3_aa: CASSDQSFTEAFF; cdr3_nt: TGTGCCAGCAGTGACCAGTCGTTCACTGAAGCTTTCTTT
d_call: -; v_call: TRBV7-2; j_call: TRBJ2-1; cdr3_length: 15; clone_size: few; cdr3_aa: CASSSMTGAYNEQFF; cdr3_nt: TGTGCCAGCAGCTCCATGACCGGGGCCTACAATGAGCAGTTCTTC
d_call: -; v_call: TRBV11-3; j_call: TRBJ2-6; cdr3_length: 16; clone_size: -; cdr3_aa: CASSLGPNSGANVLTF; cdr3_nt: TGTGCCAGCAGCTTAGGGCCGAACTCTGGGGCCAACGTCCTGACTTTC
d_call: TRBD1; v_call: TRBV29-1; j_call: TRBJ2-1; cdr3_length: 15; clone_size: -; cdr3_aa: CSVEDEGTGGREQFF; cdr3_nt: TGCAGCGTTGAAGATGAGGGGACAGGGGGTCGGGAGCAGTTCTTC
d_call: -; v_call: TRBV5-1; j_call: TRBJ1-1; cdr3_length: 15; clone_size: -; cdr3_aa: CASSSMTGVNTEAFF; cdr3_nt: TGCGCCAGCAGCTCAATGACAGGCGTGAACACTGAAGCTTTCTTT
d_call: TRBD2; v_call: TRBV9; j_call: TRBJ2-3; cdr3_length: 15; clone_size: once; cdr3_aa: CASSVGLAGPDTQYF; cdr3_nt: TGTGCCAGCAGCGTAGGGCTAGCGGGGCCGGATACGCAGTATTTT
d_call: -; v_call: TRBV14; j_call: TRBJ2-3; cdr3_length: 17; clone_size: -; cdr3_aa: CASSQDWQATSTDTQYF; cdr3_nt: TGTGCCAGCAGCCAAGATTGGCAGGCTACTAGCACAGATACGCAGTATTTT
d_call: -; v_call: TRBV4-3; j_call: TRBJ2-5; cdr3_length: 15; clone_size: -; cdr3_aa: CASSPIGGGRETQYF; cdr3_nt: TGCGCCAGCAGCCCCATTGGGGGGGGGCGAGAGACCCAGTACTTC
d_call: TRBD2; v_call: TRBV18; j_call: TRBJ2-3; cdr3_length: 13; clone_size: -; cdr3_aa: CASSGGGTDTQYF; cdr3_nt: TGTGCCAGCTCAGGGGGGGGCACAGATACGCAGTATTTT
d_call: -; v_call: TRBV5-1; j_call: TRBJ1-5; cdr3_length: 15; clone_size: few; cdr3_aa: CASSPDSPSNQPQHF; cdr3_nt: TGCGCCAGCAGCCCGGACAGTCCAAGCAATCAGCCCCAGCATTTT
d_call: TRBD2; v_call: TRBV9; j_call: TRBJ2-1; cdr3_length: 15; clone_size: -; cdr3_aa: CASSGTSGNYNEQFF; cdr3_nt: TGTGCCAGCAGCGGGACTAGCGGAAACTACAATGAGCAGTTCTTC
d_call: TRBD1; v_call: TRBV4-1; j_call: TRBJ2-3; cdr3_length: 18; clone_size: -; cdr3_aa: CASSQVGRTGSSTDTQYF; cdr3_nt: TGCGCCAGCAGCCAAGTCGGCAGGACAGGTTCTAGCACAGATACGCAGTATTTT
d_call: -; v_call: TRBV7-9; j_call: TRBJ1-1; cdr3_length: 16; clone_size: -; cdr3_aa: CASSPDGEIMNTEAFF; cdr3_nt: TGTGCCAGCAGCCCGGACGGGGAAATAATGAACACTGAAGCTTTCTTT
d_call: TRBD2; v_call: TRBV7-8; j_call: TRBJ2-5; cdr3_length: 15; clone_size: -; cdr3_aa: CASSYSGGPPETQYF; cdr3_nt: TGTGCCAGCAGCTATAGCGGGGGGCCCCCTGAGACCCAGTACTTC
d_call: -; v_call: TRBV4-1; j_call: TRBJ1-2; cdr3_length: 21; clone_size: -; cdr3_aa: CASSQRRVPGSGRGSNYGYTF; cdr3_nt: TGCGCCAGCAGCCAGAGAAGGGTACCGGGATCCGGGCGGGGTTCTAACTATGGCTACACCTTC
d_call: TRBD1; v_call: TRBV18; j_call: TRBJ2-2; cdr3_length: 15; clone_size: -; cdr3_aa: CASSSTGVDTGELFF; cdr3_nt: TGTGCCAGCTCGTCTACAGGGGTTGACACCGGGGAGCTGTTTTTT
d_call: TRBD1; v_call: TRBV5-1; j_call: TRBJ2-1; cdr3_length: 14; clone_size: -; cdr3_aa: CASSLGQGLNEQFF; cdr3_nt: TGCGCCAGCAGCCTGGGACAGGGTCTCAATGAGCAGTTCTTC
d_call: TRBD2; v_call: TRBV2; j_call: TRBJ2-1; cdr3_length: 15; clone_size: -; cdr3_aa: CASRRYSGETDEQFF; cdr3_nt: TGTGCCAGCAGGAGATATAGCGGGGAGACAGATGAGCAGTTCTTC
d_call: -; v_call: TRBV4-3; j_call: TRBJ1-2; cdr3_length: 14; clone_size: many; cdr3_aa: CASSQERGTYGYTF; cdr3_nt: TGCGCCAGCAGCCAAGAAAGGGGGACCTATGGCTACACCTTC
d_call: TRBD2; v_call: TRBV9; j_call: TRBJ2-5; cdr3_length: 16; clone_size: -; cdr3_aa: CASSVGGSGGKETQYF; cdr3_nt: TGTGCCAGCAGCGTAGGAGGTAGCGGGGGAAAAGAGACCCAGTACTTC
d_call: TRBD2; v_call: TRBV2; j_call: TRBJ2-1; cdr3_length: 17; clone_size: once; cdr3_aa: CASSRGLAGGPYNEQFF; cdr3_nt: TGTGCCAGCAGTCGCGGACTAGCGGGGGGGCCTTACAATGAGCAGTTCTTC
d_call: TRBD1; v_call: TRBV5-4; j_call: TRBJ1-1; cdr3_length: 14; clone_size: few; cdr3_aa: CASSPGQGDTEAFF; cdr3_nt: TGTGCCAGCAGCCCGGGACAGGGCGACACTGAAGCTTTCTTT
d_call: TRBD1; v_call: TRBV18; j_call: TRBJ1-3; cdr3_length: 14; clone_size: -; cdr3_aa: CASSRDRLGNTIYF; cdr3_nt: TGTGCCAGCTCCCGGGACAGGCTGGGGAACACCATATATTTT